Below, 25 T cell receptor beta chains from the same sample are listed, as sequenced in a study of blood T cell repertoires in COVID-19. Assay: immunoSEQ multiplex PCR; the TCRdb copy retains only in-frame clones and omits some. Among 200,000 to 250,000 clones listed, around 75% were seen once. Source material: peripheral blood. All receptors come from a human donor in a cohort sampled during active COVID-19.

The rearrangement joins TRBV4-3 to TRBJ2-5, with a possible D match to TRBD1 (5 bases). Germline CDR1 is LGHNA and CDR2 is YSLEER. V lost 0 bases to trimming and J lost 4 bases, with 12 bases between them. The CDR3 has 15 amino acids. CDR3 protein: CASSQEGRAPETQYF. The CDR3 region has the DNA TGCGCCAGCAGCCAAGAAGGCAGGGCTCCAGAGACCCAGTACTTC.

The chain joins TRBV5-4 to TRBJ2-7; 15 bases are shared with TRBD2. The CDR3 contains 19 residues. With V trimmed by 4 bases and J by 0 bases, 11 bases remained unmatched. Germline CDR1 SGHNT, CDR2 YYREEE (reference sequence). Written as DNA, the CDR3 is TGTGCCAGCAGCCATGGCCCCGGACTAGCGGGAGGGCCCTCCTACGAGCAGTACTTC. Translation gives CASSHGPGLAGGPSYEQYF. The full variable domain, completed using reference TRBV5-4 and TRBJ2-7, is ETGVTQSPTHLIKTRGQQVTLRCSSQSGHNTVSWYQQALGQGPQFIFQYYREEENGRGNFPPRFSGLQFPNYSSELNVNALELDDSALYLCASSHGPGLAGGPSYEQYFGPGTRLTVT.

This clone was seen a single time. The chain's CDR3 is CASRSGGKGYEQYF. DNA for the CDR3: TGTGCCAGCAGAAGCGGCGGAAAGGGTTACGAGCAGTACTTC. The chain is built from TRBV6-5 and TRBJ2-7; the D gene is possibly TRBD2 (5 bases). Germline CDR1 reads MNHEY; CDR2 reads SVGAGI. The ends were cut back, 6 bases at V and 4 bases at J, with 16 bases in the middle. The CDR3 spans 14 residues.

CDR3 nucleotide sequence: TGTGCCAGCAGCTTATACGCCAGTAACACTGAAGCTTTCTTT. The encoded protein is CASSLYASNTEAFF. This rearrangement joins TRBV7-9 to TRBJ1-1; D unresolved. CDR3 size: 14 residues. The germline V gene encodes CDR1 SEHNR and CDR2 FQNEAQ (reference sequence). Between the trimmed V and J ends, which lost 2 bases and 2 bases, there was a span of 9 bases.

This clone has only a few counts. The V and J genes are TRBV5-1 and TRBJ2-7; D gene uncertain. The CDR3 has 13 residues. Germline loops: CDR1 SGHRS, CDR2 YFSETQ. V was pared by 0 bases and J by 3 bases, with 7 bases between. CDR3 sequence reads: CASSLVVDYEQYF. As DNA, the CDR3 is TGCGCCAGCAGCTTGGTGGTAGACTACGAGCAGTACTTC.

The chain couples TRBV19 to TRBJ2-7; a possible D gene is TRBD1 (6 bases). The germline V gene encodes CDR1 LNHDA and CDR2 SQIVND (reference sequence). The CDR3 has 15 amino acids. V lost 3 bases and J 0 bases, leaving 12 bases between the germline ends. The CDR3 sequence: CASSMTGTPSYEQYF. The CDR3 region has the DNA TGTGCCAGTAGTATGACGGGGACACCCTCCTACGAGCAGTACTTC.

The rearrangement links TRBV3-1 (or the pseudogene TRBV3-2) to TRBJ2-1; a weak D match, TRBD2 (5 bases). V lost 3 bases to trimming and J lost 7 bases, with 19 bases between them. The CDR3 covers 16 residues. Germline-derived CDR1 and CDR2 are LGHDT and YNNKEL (reference sequence). CDR3 sequence (DNA): TGTGCCAGCAGCCAGGATACTAGGGCCGGGCGGAATGAGCAGTTCTTC. Protein product: CASSQDTRAGRNEQFF.

CDR3 DNA: TGCGCCAGCAGCTTGCAGGAGGGGGCCAATGGCTACACCTTC. Translation: CASSLQEGANGYTF. The V and J genes are TRBV5-1 and TRBJ1-2, with TRBD1 matching 7 bases. Germline loops: CDR1 SGHRS, CDR2 YFSETQ. The CDR3 extends over 14 amino acids. V was clipped by 1 base and J by 6 bases; unmatched bases: 6.

The V call is TRBV6-5, the J call TRBJ2-7; 13 positions agree with TRBD2. Germline values: CDR1 MNHEY, CDR2 SVGAGI. Trimming cost V 6 bases and J 7 bases; bases outside gene matches: 6. The CDR3 extends over 14 amino acids. As DNA, the CDR3 is TGTGCCAGCAGGAGGACTAGCGGGAGAGATGAGCAGTACTTC. It translates to CASRRTSGRDEQYF.

This clone has a single count. The genes are TRBV7-2 and TRBJ2-7; D is undetermined. This CDR3 has 12 residues. V shed 3 bases and J shed 7 bases, with 10 bases lying between them. Germline V CDR1 and CDR2: SGHTA, FQGNSA. This CDR3 reads CASSLVEREQYF. CDR3 bases: TGTGCCAGCAGCTTGGTCGAGAGGGAGCAGTACTTC.

This clone has a handful of counts. The gene calls are TRBV3-1 (or the pseudogene TRBV3-2) and TRBJ1-2; 9 bases line up with TRBD1. CDR3 length: 16 amino acids. Germline trimming cut 1 base from V and 5 bases from J; bases unmatched to any gene: 8. The germline CDR1 and CDR2 sequences are LGHDT and YNNKEL (reference sequence). CDR3 nucleotide sequence: TGTGCCAGCAGCCAAGGGACAGGGGTACAATTATATGGCTACACCTTC. It encodes CASSQGTGVQLYGYTF.

The chain uses TRBV7-2 and TRBJ2-7, with D possibly being TRBD1 (6 bases). This CDR3 spans 13 amino acids. The germline V and J ends were trimmed by 2 bases and 5 bases, with 10 bases remaining between them. Germline V gene lookup returns CDR1 SGHTA and CDR2 FQGNSA. This chain's CDR3 is CASSLQGRDEQYF. In nucleotides, the CDR3 is TGTGCCAGCAGCTTACAGGGGCGCGACGAGCAGTACTTC.

The genes are TRBV27 and TRBJ2-7; tentative D call: TRBD2 (6 bases). This CDR3 comprises 16 residues. The V gene's germline CDR1 is MNHEY and CDR2 SMNVEV (reference sequence). V was pared by 8 bases and J by 2 bases, with 22 bases between. This CDR3 reads CASAVRGDGGAYEQYF. The CDR3 bases are TGTGCCAGCGCCGTCCGCGGGGACGGAGGAGCCTACGAGCAGTACTTC.

This clone was detected only once. The chain has TRBV7-3 and TRBJ1-2; 12 nucleotides line up with TRBD1. Germline lookup yields CDR1 SGHTA and CDR2 FQGTGA. This CDR3 has 13 residues. Trimming cost V 5 bases and J 7 bases; bases outside gene matches: 2. The CDR3 loop is CASSQGQGAGYTF. In DNA form, the CDR3 reads TGTGCCAGCAGCCAGGGACAGGGGGCTGGCTACACCTTC.

V usage is TRBV30 and J usage is TRBJ1-4; TRBD1 matches 7 bases. Per the germline V gene, CDR1 is GTSNPN and CDR2 is SVGIG (reference sequence). The CDR3 length is 13 residues. Trimming took 5 bases from V and 8 from J; bases not matched to a gene: 8. The CDR3 DNA is TGTGCCTGGCGCAGGGGGTCGCAGGAAAAACTGTTTTTT. It translates to CAWRRGSQEKLFF.

The chain links TRBV19 to TRBJ2-7; 10 nucleotides line up with TRBD2. Germline V gives CDR1 LNHDA, CDR2 SQIVND (reference sequence). The CDR3 extends over 14 amino acids. J gave up 4 bases and V 6 bases, and 6 bases lay outside the gene matches. The CDR3 loop reads CASSTLAGAYEQYF. The CDR3 DNA reads TGTGCCAGTAGCACCCTAGCGGGAGCATACGAGCAGTACTTC.

The table lists this clone with a few counts. The rearrangement links TRBV5-6 to TRBJ2-4; D gene unclear. Germline V gene sequence: CDR1 SGHDT, CDR2 YYEEEE. The V end was cut by 0 bases, the J end by 9 bases, with 7 bases between. The CDR3 totals 12 residues. The CDR3 DNA follows: TGTGCCAGCAGCTTGGCAGCAGGCATTCAGTACTTC. Encoded protein: CASSLAAGIQYF.

This chain joins TRBV7-8 and TRBJ1-1; D ambiguous. The CDR3 totals 14 residues. Trimming removed 0 bases from V and 3 bases from J, with 8 bases in between. Germline V gene lookup returns CDR1 SGHVS and CDR2 FQNEAQ. The CDR3 reads CASSLARADTEAFF. The CDR3 DNA follows: TGTGCCAGCAGCTTAGCGCGGGCAGACACTGAAGCTTTCTTT.

This sequence joins TRBV15 and TRBJ2-1, with TRBD2 identical over 11 bases. The junction had 7 bases not matched to a gene; V was cut back by 2 bases and J by 10 bases. The length of the CDR3 is 15 residues. Germline CDR1 reads LNHNV; CDR2 reads YYDKDF (reference sequence). As DNA, the CDR3 is TGTGCCACCAGCAGATCCTCTAGCGGGAGGTACGAGCAGTTCTTC. Its translation is CATSRSSSGRYEQFF.

This clone was detected only a few times. The gene calls are TRBV3-1 (or the pseudogene TRBV3-2) and TRBJ2-5; the match to TRBD1 covers 9 bases. The V gene's germline CDR1 is LGHDT and CDR2 YNNKEL (reference sequence). CDR3 size: 15 residues. J gave up 6 bases and V 0 bases, and 5 bases lay outside the gene matches. Here the CDR3 DNA reads TGTGCCAGCAGCCAAGATTGGGACAGGGCGAAGACCCAGTACTTC. This encodes CASSQDWDRAKTQYF.

The gene calls are TRBV7-9 and TRBJ2-1; possibly TRBD2 for D (6 bases). Germline loops: CDR1 SEHNR, CDR2 FQNEAQ (reference sequence). CDR3 length: 13 residues. The ends were cut back, 0 bases at V and 6 bases at J, with 6 bases in the middle. The CDR3 region has the DNA TGTGCCAGCAGCTTAGCGGGGGGCAATGAGCAGTTCTTC. Translated, it gives CASSLAGGNEQFF.

The chain recombines TRBV7-2 with TRBJ2-7; D might be TRBD2 (5 bases). The CDR3 is made up of 14 amino acids. Looked up from germline, CDR1 is SGHTA and CDR2 is FQGNSA. The ends were cut back, 1 base at V and 7 bases at J, with 14 bases in the middle. CDR3 sequence reads: CASSLDYHPGEQYF. In DNA, the CDR3 is TGTGCCAGCAGCTTAGACTATCACCCGGGGGAGCAGTACTTC.

CDR3 loop: CASSPRTVVGAGGEQYF. CDR3 sequence (DNA): TGTGCCAGCTCACCAAGGACAGTGGTGGGAGCGGGAGGCGAGCAGTACTTC. This rearrangement joins TRBV18 to TRBJ2-7; 9 nucleotides match TRBD2. The germline gives CDR1 KGHSH, CDR2 LQKENI. V shed 2 bases and J 6 bases; nucleotides not matched to a gene: 14. This CDR3 is 17 amino acids long.

The rearrangement joins TRBV24-1 to TRBJ2-7; 10 nucleotides align to TRBD1. Germline V gene data show CDR1 as KGHDR and CDR2 as SFDVKD. V shed 3 bases, J shed 5 bases, and the junction held 3 bases outside the gene matches. The CDR3 extends over 14 amino acids. The CDR3 DNA is TGTGCCACCAGTGATGCGGGACAGGGGCACGAGCAGTACTTC. As protein: CATSDAGQGHEQYF.

This clone was seen a handful of times. The chain employs TRBV5-1 and TRBJ1-1; D unresolved. V shed 4 bases and J shed 0 bases, with 10 bases lying between them. Germline assignment: CDR1 SGHRS and CDR2 YFSETQ. The CDR3 has 14 residues. The DNA for the CDR3 is TGCGCCAGCAGCCCGACGGGGATGAACACTGAAGCTTTCTTT. Protein sequence: CASSPTGMNTEAFF. The full variable domain, rest sourced from reference TRBV5-1 and TRBJ1-1, is KAGVTQTPRYLIKTRGQQVTLSCSPISGHRSVSWYQQTPGQGLQFLFEYFSETQRNKGNFPGRFSGRQFSNSRSEMNVSTLELGDSALYLCASSPTGMNTEAFFGQGTRLTVV.